The next 5 T cell receptor beta chains were all read from a single sample in a study of T cells after yellow fever vaccination (dated by TCRdb to the late 2010s). Receptors were amplified or captured by 5' RACE. Instrument used: Illumina HiSeq 2500. TCRdb itself trimmed the public reads at Q25 with fastp, ran MiXCR and retained productive beta chains. Identical CDR3 protein sequences are pooled into one entry, listed with their most common genes and DNA. In this sample the table shows roughly 240,000 distinct CDR3 sequences, 6.7% of which occur a single time. The biggest ten clones account for more than 0.85% of the sample. The sample's treatment or condition label, in plain terms: live attenuated yellow fever vaccine strain. Here the sequenced sample was CD4+ T cells sorted from PBMCs, taken on the day of the yellow fever booster vaccination. The source of these receptors is a man aged 30 to 39 who received the YFV17D yellow fever vaccine.

The rearrangement uses TRBV7-8 and TRBJ2-7; D could derive from TRBD1 or TRBD2 (7 bases each). Germline V gene lookup returns CDR1 SGHVS and CDR2 FQNEAQ. Deletions cut 6 bases from V and 2 bases from J, with 17 bases between. The CDR3 runs to 15 residues. The CDR3 DNA sequence: TGTGCCAGCAGATCTCAGGGGGGGCTGGCCTACGAGCAGTACTTC. Translation: CASRSQGGLAYEQYF. The full variable domain, rest sourced from reference TRBV7-8 and TRBJ2-7, is GAGVSQSPRYKVAKRGQDVALRCDPISGHVSLFWYQQALGQGPEFLTYFQNEAQLDKSGLPSDRFFAERPEGSVSTLKIQRTQQEDSAVYLCASRSQGGLAYEQYFGPGTRLTVT.

This clonotype showed up just a few times. The chain links TRBV7-6 to TRBJ1-1, with a tentative D call TRBD1 (5 bases). V lost 6 bases and J 3 bases, leaving 20 bases between the germline ends. The CDR3 runs 16 residues. From germline, CDR1 is SGHVS and CDR2 FNYEAQ. The CDR3 region has the DNA TGTGCCAGCAGTCCCCGCCAGGCAGGGACGTACACTGAAGCTTTCTTT. Amino acid sequence: CASSPRQAGTYTEAFF.

This clonotype was counted at least ten times. The V and J genes are TRBV7-2 and TRBJ2-4; D uncertain. This CDR3 spans 14 amino acids. The V and J ends lost 2 bases and 0 bases respectively, with 5 bases between them. CDR1 SGHTA and CDR2 FQGNSA come from the germline V gene. CDR3 in DNA: TGTGCCAGCAGCTTACCCCTAGCCAAAAACATTCAGTACTTC. The encoded protein is CASSLPLAKNIQYF.

This clonotype was counted many times. V is TRBV4-3 and J is TRBJ2-3; no definite D call. This CDR3 is 15 amino acids long. Germline-derived CDR1 and CDR2 are LGHNA and YSLEER. The germline V and J ends were trimmed by 0 bases and 8 bases, with 15 bases remaining between them. In DNA, the CDR3 is TGCGCCAGCAGCCAAGATGCGGCTTACGGCGGTACGCAGTATTTT. Translated: CASSQDAAYGGTQYF.

This sequence joins TRBV29-1 and TRBJ2-5; unclear D gene. The CDR3 is 15 residues long. Germline V gene sequence: CDR1 SQVTM, CDR2 ANQGSEA. Between the trimmed V and J ends, which lost 1 base and 1 base, there was a span of 13 bases. CDR3 nucleotides: TGCAGCGTTGAAGGTCGGGCCGCTTCCCAAGAGACCCAGTACTTC. This encodes CSVEGRAASQETQYF. The whole variable domain, remainder taken from reference TRBV29-1 and TRBJ2-5, is SAVISQKPSRDICQRGTSLTIQCQVDSQVTMMFWYRQQPGQSLTLIATANQGSEATYESGFVIDKFPISRPNLTFSTLTVSNMSPEDSSIYLCSVEGRAASQETQYFGPGTRLLVL.